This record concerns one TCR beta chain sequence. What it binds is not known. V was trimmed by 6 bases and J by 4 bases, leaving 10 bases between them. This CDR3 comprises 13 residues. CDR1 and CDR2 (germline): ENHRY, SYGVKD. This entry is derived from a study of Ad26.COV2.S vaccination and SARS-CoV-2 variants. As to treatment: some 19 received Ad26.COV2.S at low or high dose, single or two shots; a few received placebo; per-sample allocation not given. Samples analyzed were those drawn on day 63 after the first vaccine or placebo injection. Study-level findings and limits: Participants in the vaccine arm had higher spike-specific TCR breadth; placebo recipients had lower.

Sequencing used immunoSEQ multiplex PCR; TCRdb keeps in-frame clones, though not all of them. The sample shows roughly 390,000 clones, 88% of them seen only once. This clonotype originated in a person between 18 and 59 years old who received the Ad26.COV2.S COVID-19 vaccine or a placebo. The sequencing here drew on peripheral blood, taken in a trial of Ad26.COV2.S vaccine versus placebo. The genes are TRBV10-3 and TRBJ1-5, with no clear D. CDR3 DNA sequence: TGTGCCATCAGCCGTGAAGGGAATCAGCCCCAGCATTTT. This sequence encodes CAISREGNQPQHF.